This T cell receptor (beta chain) was obtained from a study of blood T cell repertoires in COVID-19. In the source study's methods: Scientists estimated how many nucleated cells there were by amplifying reference gene primers. Data came from immunoSEQ multiplex PCR; TCRdb stores just in-frame clones and leaves some out. Clone size and the V and J calls come from that table; the DNA yielded D and trimming. The data show over 10,000 clones, around 85% seen once. This clone turned up a few times. This CDR3 spans 13 amino acids. Per germline, CDR1 SGHTA and CDR2 FQGNSA. The V end was cut by 4 bases, the J end by 2 bases, with 6 bases between.

The TCR was taken from a human donor in a cohort sampled during active COVID-19. The chain employs TRBV7-2 and TRBJ1-5; D is perhaps TRBD1 (6 bases). Sample: peripheral blood. The CDR3 DNA follows: TGTGCCAGCAGCTACAGGGGCAATCAGCCCCAGCATTTT. Protein: CASSYRGNQPQHF.